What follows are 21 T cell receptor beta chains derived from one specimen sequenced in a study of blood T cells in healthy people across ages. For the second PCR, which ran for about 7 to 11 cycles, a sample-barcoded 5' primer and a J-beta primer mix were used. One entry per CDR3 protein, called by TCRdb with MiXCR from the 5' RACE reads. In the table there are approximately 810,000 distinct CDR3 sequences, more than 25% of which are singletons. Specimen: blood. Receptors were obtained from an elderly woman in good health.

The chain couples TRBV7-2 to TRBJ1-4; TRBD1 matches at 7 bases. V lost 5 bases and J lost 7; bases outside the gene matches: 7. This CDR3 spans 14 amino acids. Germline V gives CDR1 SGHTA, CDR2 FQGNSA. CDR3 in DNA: TGTGCCAGCAGCCGAGGGGGCGTAGGTGAAAAACTGTTTTTT. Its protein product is CASSRGGVGEKLFF.

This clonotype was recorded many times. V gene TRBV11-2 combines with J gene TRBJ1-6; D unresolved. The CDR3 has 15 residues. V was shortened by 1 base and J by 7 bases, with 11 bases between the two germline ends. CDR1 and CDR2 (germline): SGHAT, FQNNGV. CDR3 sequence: CASSLGRRANSPLHF. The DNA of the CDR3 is TGTGCCAGCAGCTTAGGTAGGAGGGCAAATTCACCCCTCCACTTT.

CDR3 sequence (DNA): TGTGCCAGCAGCTTAGGTAGTGGATTCTCTGGAAACACCATATATTTT. It codes for CASSLGSGFSGNTIYF. The chain combines TRBV7-2 with TRBJ1-3, with D unresolved. This CDR3 comprises 16 residues. CDR1 SGHTA and CDR2 FQGNSA come from the germline V gene. V was pared by 1 base and J by 0 bases, with 10 bases between.

This CDR3 is CSARDAGSRTDTQYF. CDR3 in DNA: TGCAGTGCTAGAGATGCGGGGTCACGCACAGATACGCAGTATTTT. The rearrangement uses TRBV20-1 and TRBJ2-3; possible D gene TRBD2, 6 bases. The CDR3 is 15 residues long. V shed 0 bases and J shed 1 base, with 11 bases lying between them. Germline assignment: CDR1 DFQATT and CDR2 SNEGSKA (reference sequence).

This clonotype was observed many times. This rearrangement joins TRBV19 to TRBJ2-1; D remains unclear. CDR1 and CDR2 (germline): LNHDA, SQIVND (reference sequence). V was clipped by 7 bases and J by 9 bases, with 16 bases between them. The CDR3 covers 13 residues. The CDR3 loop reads CASIPNAGSEQFF. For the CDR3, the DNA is TGTGCCAGTATACCCAATGCTGGTAGTGAGCAGTTCTTC. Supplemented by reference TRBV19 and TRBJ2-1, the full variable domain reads DGGITQSPKYLFRKEGQNVTLSCEQNLNHDAMYWYRQDPGQGLRLIYYSQIVNDFQKGDIAEGYSVSREKKESFPLTVTSAQKNPTAFYLCASIPNAGSEQFFGPGTRLTVL.

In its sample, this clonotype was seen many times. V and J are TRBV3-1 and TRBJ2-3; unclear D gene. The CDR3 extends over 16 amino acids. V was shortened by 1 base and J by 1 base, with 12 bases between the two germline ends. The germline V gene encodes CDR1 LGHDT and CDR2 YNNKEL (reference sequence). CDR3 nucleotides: TGTGCCAGCAGCCAAGGGCCGCTATCAGGCACAGATACGCAGTATTTT. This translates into CASSQGPLSGTDTQYF.

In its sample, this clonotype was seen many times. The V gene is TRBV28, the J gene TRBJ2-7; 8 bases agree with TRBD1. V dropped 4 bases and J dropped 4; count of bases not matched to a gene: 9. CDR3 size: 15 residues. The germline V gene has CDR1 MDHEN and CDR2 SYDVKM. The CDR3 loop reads CASSSSGQVVYEQYF. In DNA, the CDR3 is TGTGCCAGCAGTTCGTCGGGACAGGTAGTGTACGAGCAGTACTTC.

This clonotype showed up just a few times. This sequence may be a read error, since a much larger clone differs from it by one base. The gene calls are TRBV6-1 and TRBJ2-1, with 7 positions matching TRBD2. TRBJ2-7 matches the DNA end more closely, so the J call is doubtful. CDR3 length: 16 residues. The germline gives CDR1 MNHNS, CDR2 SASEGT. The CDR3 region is CASSRSGVSPYNEQYF. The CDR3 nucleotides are TGTGCCAGCAGCCGAAGCGGGGTTAGTCCCTACAATGAGCAGTACTTC.

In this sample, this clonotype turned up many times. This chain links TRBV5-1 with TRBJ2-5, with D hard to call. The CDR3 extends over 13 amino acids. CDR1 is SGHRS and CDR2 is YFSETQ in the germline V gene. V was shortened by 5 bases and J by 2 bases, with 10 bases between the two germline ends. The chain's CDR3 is CASSRVPQETQYF. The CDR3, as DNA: TGCGCCAGCAGTAGAGTCCCTCAAGAGACCCAGTACTTC.

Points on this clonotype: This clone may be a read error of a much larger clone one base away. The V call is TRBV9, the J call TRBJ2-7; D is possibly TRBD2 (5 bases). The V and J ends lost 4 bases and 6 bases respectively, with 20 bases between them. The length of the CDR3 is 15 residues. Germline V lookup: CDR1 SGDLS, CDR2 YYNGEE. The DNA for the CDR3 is TGTGCCAGCAGCCCGCGACTAACGAGTTTCGCCGAGCAGTACTTC. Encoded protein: CASSPRLTSFAEQYF. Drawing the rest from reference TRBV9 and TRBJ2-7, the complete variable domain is DSGVTQTPKHLITATGQRVTLRCSPRSGDLSVYWYQQSLDQGLQFLIQYYNGEERAKGNILERFSAQQFPDLHSELNLSSLELGDSALYFCASSPRLTSFAEQYFGPGTRLTVT.

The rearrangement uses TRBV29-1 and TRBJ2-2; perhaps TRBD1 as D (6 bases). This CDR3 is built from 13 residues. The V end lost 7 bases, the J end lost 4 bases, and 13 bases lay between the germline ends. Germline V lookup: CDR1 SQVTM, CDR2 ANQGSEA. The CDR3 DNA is TGCAGCGGCCAACAGGGTCCCACCGGGGAGCTGTTTTTT. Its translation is CSGQQGPTGELFF.

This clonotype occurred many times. DNA of the CDR3: TGTGCCAGCAGTGACGATACCTATGGCTACACCTTC. It encodes CASSDDTYGYTF. V is TRBV6-4 and J is TRBJ1-2, with unresolved D. The CDR3 runs 12 residues. CDR1 and CDR2 from the germline V gene are MRHNA and SNTAGT. V was pared by 2 bases and J by 4 bases, with 5 bases between.

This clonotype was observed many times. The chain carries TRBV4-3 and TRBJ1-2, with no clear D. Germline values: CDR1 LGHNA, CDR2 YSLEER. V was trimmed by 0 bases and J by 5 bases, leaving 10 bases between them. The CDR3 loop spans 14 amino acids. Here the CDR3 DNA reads TGCGCCAGCAGCCAAGAATTAGACCGGTATGGCTACACCTTC. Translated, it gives CASSQELDRYGYTF.

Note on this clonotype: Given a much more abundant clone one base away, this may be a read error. CDR3 DNA: TGTGCCAGCAGCTTAGAAGCGGGCCAGCCTCACTATGGCTACATCTTC. Translating gives CASSLEAGQPHYGYIF. The chain is built from TRBV7-8 and TRBJ1-2, with D unresolved. Germline CDR1 reads SGHVS; CDR2 reads FQNEAQ. The CDR3 extends over 16 amino acids.

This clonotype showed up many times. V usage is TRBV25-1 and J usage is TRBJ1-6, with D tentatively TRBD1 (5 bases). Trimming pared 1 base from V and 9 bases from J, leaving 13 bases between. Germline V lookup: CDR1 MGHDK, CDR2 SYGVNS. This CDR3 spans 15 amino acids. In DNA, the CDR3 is TGTGCCAGCAGTGAATCCGGGACTGGACCTTCACCCCTCCACTTT. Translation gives CASSESGTGPSPLHF.

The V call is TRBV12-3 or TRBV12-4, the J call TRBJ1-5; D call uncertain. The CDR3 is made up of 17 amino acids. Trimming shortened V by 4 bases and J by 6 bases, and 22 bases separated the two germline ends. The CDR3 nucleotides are TGTGCCAGCAGTTCCCTTGGGCCAGGTAAAGGACGTCAGCCCCAGCATTTT. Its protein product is CASSSLGPGKGRQPQHF.

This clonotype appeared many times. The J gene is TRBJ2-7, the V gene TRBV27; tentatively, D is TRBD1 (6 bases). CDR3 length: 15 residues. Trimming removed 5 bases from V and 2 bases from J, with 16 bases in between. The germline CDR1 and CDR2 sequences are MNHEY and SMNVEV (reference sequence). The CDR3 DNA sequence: TGTGCCAGCAGTCCCTCACCGACAGGAACCTACGAGCAGTACTTC. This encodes CASSPSPTGTYEQYF.

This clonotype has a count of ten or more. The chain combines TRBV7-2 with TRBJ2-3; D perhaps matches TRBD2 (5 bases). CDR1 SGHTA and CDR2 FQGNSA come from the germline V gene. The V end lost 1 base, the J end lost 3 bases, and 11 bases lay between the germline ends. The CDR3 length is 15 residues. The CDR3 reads CASSLGGVKTDTQYF. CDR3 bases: TGTGCCAGCAGCTTAGGGGGAGTGAAGACAGATACGCAGTATTTT.

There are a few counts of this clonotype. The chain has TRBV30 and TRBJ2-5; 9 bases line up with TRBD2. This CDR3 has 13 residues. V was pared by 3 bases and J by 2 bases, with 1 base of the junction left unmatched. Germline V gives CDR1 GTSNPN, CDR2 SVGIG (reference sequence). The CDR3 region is CAWRTSGQETQYF. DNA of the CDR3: TGTGCCTGGAGGACTAGCGGACAAGAGACCCAGTACTTC.

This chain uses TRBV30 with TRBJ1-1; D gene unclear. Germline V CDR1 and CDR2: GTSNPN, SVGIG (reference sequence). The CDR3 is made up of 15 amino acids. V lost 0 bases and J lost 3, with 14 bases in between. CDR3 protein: CAWSVKEVVDTEAFF. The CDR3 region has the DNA TGTGCCTGGAGTGTAAAGGAGGTAGTAGACACTGAAGCTTTCTTT.

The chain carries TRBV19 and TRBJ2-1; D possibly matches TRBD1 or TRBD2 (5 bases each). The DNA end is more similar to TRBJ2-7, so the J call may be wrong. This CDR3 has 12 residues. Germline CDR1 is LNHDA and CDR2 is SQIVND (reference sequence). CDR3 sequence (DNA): TGTGCCACAGGGAGCTCCTACAATGAGCAGTACTTC. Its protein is CATGSSYNEQYF.